Here is one TCR beta chain with its context. This clonotype was found a few times. Its binding antigen is unknown. Base qualities are not provided; no much larger clone lies one nucleotide away. These data come from a study of identical twins (dated by TCRdb to the mid-2010s). Some background on the complete study: TCR alpha and beta repertoires from monozygotic twins, unrelated adults of various ages and cord blood were deep-sequenced to test whether fetal clonotypes persist. To rule out contamination, the twin experiments were replicated at different times with different library preparation protocols. General study outcomes and caveats: Because the same donors could not be followed over many years, the conclusions depended on cross-sectional statistical analysis. Compared with coincidental sharing between unrelated individuals, out-of-frame TCR alpha sequences shared between twins showed an excess of sequences with low generation probability. In monozygotic twins, out-of-frame TCR alpha sharing was systematically underestimated by recombination models, although the models agreed with sharing between unrelated individuals. Excess twin sharing in beta out-of-frame sequences was weaker because fewer shared sequences lowered the signal-to-noise ratio. Zero-insertion analyses could be partly confounded by invariant T cells such as MAIT and iNKT, although diverse VJ usage argued against such confounding for most clonotypes. Fewer insertions were carried by abundant cord blood beta clonotypes, a similar but weaker trend appeared in young adult naive repertoires, and no such trend appeared in memory repertoires.

Library creation used 5' RACE. Sequencing was performed on an Illumina HiSeq 2000. Template switching introduced a universal primer binding site; the final cDNA contained a unique molecular identifier, enabling accurate counting of TCR cDNA molecules. First-strand cDNA for TCR alpha and beta chains was synthesized from specific primers in the conserved constant-segment region. To control for contamination, every cDNA library carried two barcodes: a SMART-Mk sample barcode plus Illumina barcodes. TruSeq adapter sequences, together with Illumina sample barcodes, were added in two successive PCR steps. The TCR alpha and beta cDNA libraries were sequenced on the Illumina HiSeq platform using custom primers. Under the source paper's analysis protocol: Raw reads were processed with MiGEC to extract unique molecular identifiers, and MiXCR was used to determine CDR3 positions. Recombination models were inferred per individual with the repgenHMM and IGoR tools using an EM algorithm. The tcR package in R was used for shared clonotype analysis, with sharing normalized by the product of cloneset sizes. Out-of-frame nonproductive sequences were analyzed to study raw recombination free of thymic and clonal selection effects. TCRdb reprocessed the public reads (quality trimming at Q25 with fastp, clone calling with MiXCR) and kept in-frame beta chains. Merged by CDR3 protein, the rows form single entries marked with the most common genes and DNA. In this record, the V and J calls reflect TCRdb's handling and not the investigators' own analysis. Recorded for this sample are a few hundred thousand distinct CDR3 sequences; about 18% of them occurred a single time. Roughly 12% of the sample belongs to the ten largest clones.

Every donor was a healthy Caucasian. Three unrelated non-twin adults were also sequenced: a male aged 18 to 29, a male aged 50 to 60 and a female aged 50 to 60. Using Miltenyi CD45RO+ enrichment and human naive T-cell isolation kits, memory (CD45RO+) and naive T cells were isolated from PBMC. For CDR1 and CDR2, the germline V gene lists SQVTM and ANQGSEA. CDR3 length: 12 amino acids, cysteine to phenylalanine. Only the CDR3 DNA is retained, 36 bases long and in frame from the first base. Relative to germline, V is 4 bases shorter and J is 5 bases shorter, with 11 bases between their ends. Recombination linked TRBV29-1 to TRBJ2-5, and perhaps TRBD2 as D gene, on 5 matching bases. The origin of this receptor is a man between 50 and 59 years old in good health. Specimen: naive T cells sorted from blood. This specimen's cell subset or site label, interpreted: cells isolated with a human naive T-cell isolation kit. The CDR3 sequence is CSVGRGWETQYF. The nucleotide sequence is TGCAGCGTTGGTCGGGGTTGGGAGACCCAGTACTTC.